This paragraph covers one TCR beta chain sequence. The target antigen is unknown. This sample is drawn from a study of shared clonotypes between healthy human individuals. The CDR3 sequence is 17 residues long. Per the germline V gene, CDR1 is LNHDA and CDR2 is SQIVND (reference sequence). Germline trimming cut 4 bases from V and 3 bases from J; bases unmatched to any gene: 7. Each donor was a Caucasian adult residing in Nashville, Tennessee. Findings of the study overall: Estimated richness values were generally larger in naive subsets than in memory subsets. With several donors compared, roughly 5% of naive CD4 clonotypes were shared.

Profiling relied on immunoSEQ multiplex PCR, and the TCRdb table lists in-frame clones only, not all of them. The sample holds around 2.3 million clones, approximately 96% seen once. The V call is TRBV19, the J call TRBJ1-4; TRBD1 matches 11 bases. The receptor was derived from a man between 18 and 29 years old in good health. The material sequenced was naive CD4+ T cells sorted from blood. Noted subset: CD45RA+ positively selected. The chain's CDR3 is CASSTEDRGQANEKLFF. In nucleotides, the CDR3 is TGTGCCAGTAGTACCGAGGACAGGGGGCAAGCTAATGAAAAACTGTTTTTT.